This TCR beta chain originates from a study of CD8 T cells in ankylosing spondylitis. Library preparation for TCR beta used quantitative 5'-RACE with molecular barcodes. A single record per CDR3 protein comes from TCRdb applying MiXCR to the 5' RACE reads. The sample shows 450,000 to 550,000 distinct CDR3 sequences, approximately 5% of them seen only once. Study-level results: A CD8+ phenotype characterized the disease-linked clones, which were relatively rare in peripheral blood. In the blood and synovial fluid of reactive arthritis, some motif variants had been previously reported. A TCR beta motif of fewer than ten highly homologous variants appeared characteristic of ankylosing spondylitis blood.

The length of the CDR3 is 16 residues. Germline V CDR1 and CDR2: MNHEY, SMNVEV (reference sequence). Trimming took off 5 bases at V and 2 bases at J, with 16 bases between the two ends. This clonotype was seen ten or more times. Its antigen is not known. The sequence derives from a male donor with ankylosing spondylitis. The specimen was blood, either unsorted or a sorted T cell fraction (not recorded which). The chain is built from TRBV27 and TRBJ2-1; D is perhaps TRBD1 (6 bases). The CDR3 sequence: CASSTWRGGTYNEQFF. In DNA form, the CDR3 reads TGTGCCAGCAGTACGTGGAGAGGGGGAACCTACAATGAGCAGTTCTTC.